The sequence of this TCR beta chain was determined in a study of blood T cell repertoires in COVID-19. Study in general: Italy, Spain and the United States were the sources of the convalescent and acute COVID-19 samples. The cDNA or gDNA used as material had been derived from T cells, B-cell-depleted T cells, or PBMCs.

Categorization into cohorts depended on clinical history that participants reported. In Cohort 3, a recovered donor had either two negative PCRs, clearance, or symptom resolution. Some clones are missing from TCRdb's copy, which holds only in-frame ones; the method was immunoSEQ multiplex PCR. Among about 320,000 clones, nearly 90% were seen once, and the ten largest hold approximately 5%. This CDR3 comprises 14 residues. V was pared by 0 bases and J by 5 bases, with 10 bases between. CDR1 is KGHSH, CDR2 LQKENI, per germline. Sequencing used PBMCs or T cells enriched from blood (not recorded which). The chain joins TRBV18 to TRBJ1-2; no reliable D call. The TCR originated in a woman in her twenties or thirties who had recovered from COVID-19. This CDR3 reads CASSPPNRIYGYTF. In DNA, the CDR3 is TGTGCCAGCTCACCACCGAACAGAATATATGGCTACACCTTC.